This T cell receptor (beta chain) was sequenced during a study of neurological immune-mediated disorders. The germline gives CDR1 SEHNR, CDR2 FQNEAQ (reference sequence). This CDR3 contains 17 residues. Germline trimming cut 2 bases from V and 3 bases from J; bases unmatched to any gene: 10. Time point denoted: longitudinal time-point 3. Libraries used 2 million unsorted PBMCs kept frozen in RNAlater. This clonotype has a count of ten or more. The authors obtained over 160 million TCR-beta sequences from 15-18 subjects per sequencing run. From the 5' RACE reads, TCRdb called clonotypes with MiXCR, one entry per CDR3 protein. The sample includes roughly 45,000 distinct CDR3 sequences, approximately 15% of them seen just once.

Sequenced input: PBMCs. This chain uses TRBV7-9 with TRBJ2-3, with 8 bases that match TRBD2. The receptor was isolated from a man aged 25 to 40 in good health. CDR3 region: CASSLSQREFGTDTQYF. The CDR3 nucleotides read TGTGCCAGCAGCTTATCGCAGCGGGAGTTCGGAACAGATACGCAGTATTTT.